This record covers a single T cell receptor (beta chain). Antigen unknown. Being one base from a much bigger clone, this may be a read error. Each donor gave 9.5 to 10 milliliters of peripheral blood. Together with a sample-barcoded 5' primer, a J-beta primer mix was included in a second PCR lasting about 7 to 11 cycles. The authors tagged each cDNA molecule using a template-switch adaptor with 12 random nucleotides. TCRdb ran MiXCR on the 5' RACE reads and lists one entry per CDR3 protein. In the table there are about 670,000 distinct CDR3 sequences, 40% to 65% of which are singletons. The sample is drawn from a study of blood T cells in healthy people across ages. Whole-study findings and limits: Diversity estimates drawn from one million T cells were deemed underestimates. In long-lived donors, naive CD4+ cell counts and diversity exceeded those of aged donors.

The germline V gene encodes CDR1 SQVTM and CDR2 ANQGSEA. The CDR3 totals 12 residues. Material: blood. This rearrangement joins TRBV29-1 to TRBJ1-1; perhaps TRBD1 as D (5 bases). The source is an elderly woman in good health. The CDR3 DNA reads TGCGGCGTTTACGGGGGGAACACTGAAGCTTTCTTT. Its translation is CGVYGGNTEAFF.